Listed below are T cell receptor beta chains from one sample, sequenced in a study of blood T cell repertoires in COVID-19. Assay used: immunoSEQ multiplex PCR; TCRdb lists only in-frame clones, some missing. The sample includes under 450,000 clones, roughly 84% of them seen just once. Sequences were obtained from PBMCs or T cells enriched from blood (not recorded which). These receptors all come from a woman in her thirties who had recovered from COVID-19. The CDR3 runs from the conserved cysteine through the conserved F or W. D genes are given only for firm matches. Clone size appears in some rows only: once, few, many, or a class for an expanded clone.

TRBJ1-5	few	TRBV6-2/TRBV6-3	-	CASSYRNQPQHF	TGTGCCAGCAGTTACCGGAATCAGCCCCAGCATTTT
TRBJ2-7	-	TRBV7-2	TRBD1	CASSFGDRNYEQYF	TGTGCCAGCAGCTTTGGGGACAGGAATTACGAGCAGTACTTC
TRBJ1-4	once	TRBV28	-	CASRRFLEAEKLFF	TGTGCCAGCAGGAGATTTCTAGAGGCAGAAAAACTGTTTTTT
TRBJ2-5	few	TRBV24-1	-	CATSDHTGTQETQYF	TGTGCCACCAGTGACCATACAGGGACCCAAGAGACCCAGTACTTC
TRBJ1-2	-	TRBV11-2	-	CASSLVSGSRYGYTF	TGTGCCAGCAGCTTAGTTTCGGGGAGTCGGTATGGCTACACCTTC
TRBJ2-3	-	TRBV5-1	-	CASSEETDTQYF	TGCGCCAGCAGCGAAGAGACAGATACGCAGTATTTT
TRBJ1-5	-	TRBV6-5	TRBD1	CASRRTGQNQPQHF	TGTGCCAGCAGGCGGACAGGTCAAAATCAGCCCCAGCATTTT
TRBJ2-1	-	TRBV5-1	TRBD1	CASSLLSGDSYNEQFF	TGCGCCAGCAGCTTGTTGTCCGGGGACAGCTACAATGAGCAGTTCTTC
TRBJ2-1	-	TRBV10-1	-	CASSEGQNYNEQFF	TGCGCCAGCAGTGAGGGACAGAACTACAATGAGCAGTTCTTC
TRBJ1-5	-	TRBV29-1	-	CSVGGTGGNQPQHF	TGCAGCGTTGGTGGGACCGGGGGGAATCAGCCCCAGCATTTT
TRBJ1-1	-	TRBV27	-	CASSSRQGTGAFF	TGTGCCAGCAGTTCACGTCAGGGTACCGGAGCTTTCTTT
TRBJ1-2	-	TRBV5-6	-	CASSPWDTLNYGYTF	TGTGCCAGCAGCCCGTGGGACACCCTTAACTATGGCTACACCTTC
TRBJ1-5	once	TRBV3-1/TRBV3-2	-	CASSMDISNQPQHF	TGTGCCAGCAGCATGGACATTAGCAATCAGCCCCAGCATTTT
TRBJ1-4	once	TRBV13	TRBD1	CASRIARDRGLPNEKLFF	TGTGCCAGCAGGATAGCCCGGGACAGGGGGCTCCCAAATGAAAAACTGTTTTTT
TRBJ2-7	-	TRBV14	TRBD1	CASGRQGYGEQYF	TGTGCCAGCGGGAGACAGGGTTACGGCGAGCAGTACTTC